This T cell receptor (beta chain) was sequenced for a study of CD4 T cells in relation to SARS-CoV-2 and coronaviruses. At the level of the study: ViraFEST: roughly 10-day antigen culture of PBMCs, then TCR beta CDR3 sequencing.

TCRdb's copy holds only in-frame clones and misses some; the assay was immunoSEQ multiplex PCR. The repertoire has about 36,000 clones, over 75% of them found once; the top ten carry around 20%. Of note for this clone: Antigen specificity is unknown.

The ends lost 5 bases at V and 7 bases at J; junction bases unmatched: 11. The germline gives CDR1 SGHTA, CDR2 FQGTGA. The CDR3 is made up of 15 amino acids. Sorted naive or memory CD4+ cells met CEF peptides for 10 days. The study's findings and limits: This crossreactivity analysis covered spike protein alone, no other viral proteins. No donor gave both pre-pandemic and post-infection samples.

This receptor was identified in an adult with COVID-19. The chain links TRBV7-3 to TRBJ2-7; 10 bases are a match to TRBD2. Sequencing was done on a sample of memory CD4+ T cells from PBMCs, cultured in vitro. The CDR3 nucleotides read TGTGCCAGCAGCCCTAGCGGGAGCTCTCCTCAAGAGCAGTACTTC. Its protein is CASSPSGSSPQEQYF.